The T cell receptor beta chain described here comes from a study of T-cell memory formation after mild COVID-19. This clonotype occurred a few times. Its antigen is not known. This CDR3 spans 11 amino acids. V lost 9 bases to trimming and J lost 6 bases, with 12 bases between them. The germline V gene encodes CDR1 KGHSH and CDR2 LQKENI. TCRdb reprocessed the 5' RACE reads with MiXCR, giving one entry per CDR3 protein. The sample contains nearly 110,000 distinct CDR3 sequences, approximately 13% of which appear only once. Study findings and constraints: Some SARS-CoV-2-responding clones were already detected in memory before infection.

This chain joins TRBV18 and TRBJ2-7; D is undetermined. What was sequenced was PBMCs or a T cell subset sorted from them (not recorded which). This receptor was taken from an adult woman who had mild COVID-19 (a few samples of this study predate the infection). Cell type and time point are not known. The CDR3 spells CASRFEGEQYF. CDR3 nucleotide sequence: TGTGCCAGTCGCTTTGAAGGCGAGCAGTACTTC. Looking up the rest from reference TRBV18 and TRBJ2-7 gives the full variable domain: NAGVMQNPRHLVRRRGQEARLRCSPMKGHSHVYWYRQLPEEGLKFMVYLQKENIIDESGMPKERFSAEFPKEGPSILRIQQVVRGDSAAYFCASRFEGEQYFGPGTRLTVT.